The 21 T cell receptor beta chains in this list originate from one sample, sequenced in a study of cytomegalovirus exposure and HLA in healthy donors. Primers for the PCR totalled 60 Vbeta and 13 Jbeta. Profiling relied on immunoSEQ multiplex PCR, and the TCRdb table lists in-frame clones only, not all of them. The sample lists tens of thousands of clones; approximately 70% were seen once. The sequenced sample consisted of PBMCs. These receptors were collected from a man aged 55 to 70 in good health and CMV-seropositive.

The CDR3 sequence: CASSLSGGYNEQFF. CDR3 DNA sequence: TGTGCCAGCAGCTTAAGCGGGGGCTACAATGAGCAGTTCTTC. The chain carries TRBV5-4 and TRBJ2-1; 8 nucleotides align to TRBD2. CDR3 length: 14 residues. Germline lookup yields CDR1 SGHNT and CDR2 YYREEE (reference sequence). After removal of 2 bases from V and 3 bases from J, the junction contained 1 base not matched to a gene.

Turning to this clone: The sample has other DNA sequences that encode this CDR3 too. The genes are TRBV2 and TRBJ2-6, with a possible D match to TRBD1 (5 bases). The CDR3 contains 15 residues. Germline V gives CDR1 SNHLY, CDR2 FYNNEI. V lost 3 bases and J lost 1, with 7 bases in between. CDR3 coding DNA: TGTGCCAGCAGTGAGGGGCCATCTGGGGCCAACGTCCTGACTTTC. Translated, it gives CASSEGPSGANVLTF.

The chain carries TRBV19 and TRBJ2-3, with TRBD2 matching 10 bases. Germline V gives CDR1 LNHDA, CDR2 SQIVND (reference sequence). The CDR3 has 15 residues. The V segment lost 7 bases and the J segment 4 bases; nucleotides outside the gene matches: 8. DNA for the CDR3: TGTGCCAGTACCAGTAGCGGGAGGTTGCCAGATACGCAGTATTTT. This translates into CASTSSGRLPDTQYF.

The V call is TRBV7-9, the J call TRBJ2-6, with TRBD2 matching over 8 bases. Trimming took 8 bases from V and 2 from J; bases not matched to a gene: 11. Germline V CDR1 and CDR2: SEHNR, FQNEAQ (reference sequence). This CDR3 has 17 amino acids. The CDR3 loop reads CASRPGLREAGANVLTF. In DNA, the CDR3 is TGTGCCAGCCGCCCCGGGTTGCGGGAGGCTGGGGCCAACGTCCTGACTTTC. Variable domain in full (rest from reference TRBV7-9 and TRBJ2-6): DTGVSQNPRHKITKRGQNVTFRCDPISEHNRLYWYRQTLGQGPEFLTYFQNEAQLEKSRLLSDRFSAERPKGSFSTLEIQRTEQGDSAMYLCASRPGLREAGANVLTFGAGSRLTVL.

The chain has TRBV28 and TRBJ2-5, with 7 nucleotides matching TRBD1. Germline lookup yields CDR1 MDHEN and CDR2 SYDVKM. The CDR3 sequence is 13 residues long. V was pared by 5 bases and J by 3 bases, with 3 bases of the junction left unmatched. The CDR3 reads CASSTGVEETQYF. The CDR3 DNA follows: TGTGCCAGCAGTACAGGGGTGGAAGAGACCCAGTACTTC.

V and J are TRBV5-8 and TRBJ1-2; D possibly corresponds to TRBD1 (5 bases). CDR1 and CDR2 from the germline V gene are SGHTS and YDEGEE. The CDR3 covers 12 residues. The V end was cut by 6 bases, the J end by 7 bases, with 13 bases between. The CDR3 DNA reads as TGTGCCAGCAATGAAGGGGCGCGTGGCTACACCTTC. Translation gives CASNEGARGYTF.

The chain is built from TRBV4-3 and TRBJ1-3; D remains ambiguous. Germline V gene sequence: CDR1 LGHNA, CDR2 YSLEER. The CDR3 length is 14 residues. Trimming pared 3 bases from V and 9 bases from J, leaving 15 bases between. DNA for the CDR3: TGCGCCAGCAGCCAGACTATTAAGAGAAGCACCATATATTTT. Translating gives CASSQTIKRSTIYF.

The V gene is TRBV5-1, the J gene TRBJ2-7, with 9 bases that match TRBD2. The V and J ends lost 4 bases and 1 base, in that order; junction bases with no gene match: 9. The germline CDR1 and CDR2 sequences are SGHRS and YFSETQ. The CDR3 runs to 16 residues. CDR3 DNA: TGCGCCAGCAGCCCGGGACTAGCTCTTCTGTCCTACGAGCAGTACTTC. As protein: CASSPGLALLSYEQYF.

V and J are TRBV6-5 and TRBJ1-2; D uncertain. The V end was cut by 6 bases, the J end by 3 bases, with 14 bases between. Germline assignment: CDR1 MNHEY and CDR2 SVGAGI. The CDR3 extends over 14 amino acids. The CDR3 nucleotides read TGTGCCAGCAGCCCCTCCCGGGATCACTATGGCTACACCTTC. This gives the protein CASSPSRDHYGYTF.

V gene TRBV5-5 combines with J gene TRBJ1-4, with a possible D match to TRBD1 (5 bases). V lost 0 bases, J lost 7 bases, and 10 bases lay in between. Germline CDR1 reads SGHKS; CDR2 reads YYEKEE (reference sequence). This CDR3 is 14 amino acids long. CDR3 amino acids: CASSLAGGSEKLFF. CDR3 in DNA: TGTGCCAGCAGCTTGGCCGGGGGGTCTGAAAAACTGTTTTTT.

The V gene is TRBV7-8, the J gene TRBJ1-1, with 8 bases identical to TRBD1. The CDR3 consists of 14 residues. V gave up 5 bases and J gave up 3 bases; unmatched junction bases: 5. The germline V gene encodes CDR1 SGHVS and CDR2 FQNEAQ. The CDR3 protein is CASSETGVYTEAFF. CDR3 DNA: TGTGCCAGCAGCGAGACAGGGGTCTACACTGAAGCTTTCTTT.

This rearrangement joins TRBV7-9 to TRBJ1-4; 7 bases are shared with TRBD1. Germline V gene lookup returns CDR1 SEHNR and CDR2 FQNEAQ (reference sequence). This CDR3 has 15 amino acids. V shed 6 bases and J 4 bases; nucleotides not matched to a gene: 8. CDR3 sequence: CASRPNRGSNEKLFF. CDR3 coding DNA: TGTGCCAGCAGGCCAAACAGGGGAAGTAATGAAAAACTGTTTTTT.

The chain joins TRBV6-5 to TRBJ1-5, with D possibly matching TRBD1 (5 bases). Germline CDR1 is MNHEY and CDR2 is SVGAGI. With 6 bases removed from V and 4 bases from J, the gap between germline ends came to 10 bases. This CDR3 is built from 13 residues. The CDR3 is CASSRTQNQPQHF. CDR3 bases: TGTGCCAGCAGCCGGACACAAAATCAGCCCCAGCATTTT.

The chain links TRBV12-5 to TRBJ2-1, with TRBD2 matching 14 bases. CDR3 size: 15 residues. V dropped 6 bases and J dropped 6; count of bases not matched to a gene: 4. CDR1 and CDR2 (germline): LGHNT, FRNRAP. CDR3 DNA: TGTGCTAGTGGACCCGGGACTAGCGGGAGCAATGAGCAGTTCTTC. Amino acid sequence: CASGPGTSGSNEQFF.

This clone showed up just a few times. This sequence joins TRBV11-2 and TRBJ2-3, with 9 bases aligning to TRBD1. The J segment lost 5 bases and the V segment lost 3 bases, leaving 9 bases of the junction unmatched. The V gene's germline CDR1 is SGHAT and CDR2 FQNNGV. The CDR3 consists of 16 residues. CDR3 sequence: CASSLGQGFLLDTQYF. The CDR3 bases are TGTGCCAGCAGCTTGGGACAGGGCTTTCTTCTAGATACGCAGTATTTT. The full variable domain, rest sourced from reference TRBV11-2 and TRBJ2-3, is EAGVAQSPRYKIIEKRQSVAFWCNPISGHATLYWYQQILGQGPKLLIQFQNNGVVDDSQLPKDRFSAERLKGVDSTLKIQPAKLEDSAVYLCASSLGQGFLLDTQYFGPGTRLTVL.

The V call is TRBV10-1, the J call TRBJ2-1, with 16 bases lining up with TRBD2. Germline loops: CDR1 WNHNN, CDR2 SYGVQD (reference sequence). The ends lost 3 bases at V and 8 bases at J; junction bases unmatched: 4. The length of the CDR3 is 16 residues. CDR3 sequence: CASSDPGTSGRDEQFF. The DNA for the CDR3 is TGCGCCAGCAGTGATCCTGGGACTAGCGGGAGGGATGAGCAGTTCTTC.

The chain combines TRBV5-1 with TRBJ2-1; 16 bases match TRBD2. With V trimmed by 6 bases and J by 8 bases, 5 bases remained unmatched. The CDR3 runs to 15 residues. CDR1 is SGHRS, CDR2 YFSETQ, per germline. CDR3 nucleotide sequence: TGCGCCAGCAAGGGACTAGCGGGAGGGCCCCATGAGCAGTTCTTC. Amino acid sequence: CASKGLAGGPHEQFF.

This clone was seen just once. The V call is TRBV19, the J call TRBJ2-2; TRBD1 matches at 10 bases. Per the germline V gene, CDR1 is LNHDA and CDR2 is SQIVND (reference sequence). The J segment lost 9 bases and the V segment lost 4 bases, leaving 8 bases of the junction unmatched. This CDR3 contains 15 residues. The DNA for the CDR3 is TGTGCCAGTAGTAGCGGGGACAGGGGCCGCCGGGAGCTGTTTTTT. Amino acids: CASSSGDRGRRELFF.

This clone was counted only a few times. The chain couples TRBV5-1 to TRBJ2-5; TRBD2 might be the D (5 bases). Deletions cut 7 bases from V and 3 bases from J, with 22 bases between. This CDR3 is built from 16 residues. CDR1 is SGHRS, CDR2 YFSETQ, per germline. The CDR3 nucleotides are TGCGCCAGCCGGCAGGTAGGGAGCGTTACAGAAGAGACCCAGTACTTC. Translation: CASRQVGSVTEETQYF.

The chain is built from TRBV5-1 and TRBJ1-2, with 9 bases aligning to TRBD1. The CDR3 sequence is 14 residues long. Germline V lookup: CDR1 SGHRS, CDR2 YFSETQ. The trim removed 3 bases at V and 6 bases at J, leaving 6 bases unmatched. DNA for the CDR3: TGCGCCAGCAGCTCCACAGGGGGCAGCGATGGCTACACCTTC. Protein: CASSSTGGSDGYTF.

The chain recombines TRBV6-4 with TRBJ2-3, with D maybe TRBD1 (7 bases). V lost 6 bases and J lost 9, with 13 bases in between. CDR3 length equals 12 residues. Per the germline V gene, CDR1 is MRHNA and CDR2 is SNTAGT. For the CDR3, the DNA is TGTGCCAGCAGCCCAGGGGGAGGAACGCAGTATTTT. Its translation is CASSPGGGTQYF.